The 11 T cell receptor beta chains reported below all come from one sample, sequenced in a study of T-cell memory formation after mild COVID-19. TCRdb re-analysed the 5' RACE reads in MiXCR, keeping a single row per CDR3 protein. This sample has approximately 54,000 distinct CDR3 sequences, with 12% found just once. The sequencing sample was made of PBMCs or a T cell subset sorted from them (not recorded which). The receptors here all came from a man between 18 and 35 years old who had mild COVID-19 (a few samples of this study predate the infection). Cell type and time point are not known.

Many counts were recorded for this clonotype. The chain couples TRBV5-5 to TRBJ2-5, with a weak D call TRBD1 (5 bases). The germline gives CDR1 SGHKS, CDR2 YYEKEE (reference sequence). The CDR3 length is 13 residues. Trimming removed 1 base from V and 5 bases from J, with 9 bases in between. The CDR3 loop is CASSLRGLETQYF. Written as DNA, the CDR3 is TGTGCCAGCAGCTTGAGGGGCTTGGAGACCCAGTACTTC.

This clonotype was counted at least ten times. The chain has TRBV21-1 and TRBJ1-2; no DNA check was done on the table's D call, TRBD1. TRBV21-1 is marked as a pseudogene. This CDR3 is built from 13 residues. CDR3 in DNA: TGTGCCAGCAGACGGGACGGGATTGGGGGCTACACCTTC. Encoded protein: CASRRDGIGGYTF.

The chain is built from TRBV10-3 and TRBJ2-5, with 8 nucleotides matching TRBD2. There are 13 residues in the CDR3. With 8 bases clipped from V and 4 bases from J, the junction kept 6 bases outside the gene matches. CDR1 is ENHRY, CDR2 SYGVKD, per germline. This chain's CDR3 is CAIGTRGVETQYF. The CDR3 bases are TGTGCCATCGGGACTAGGGGAGTAGAGACCCAGTACTTC.

This chain links TRBV29-1 with TRBJ1-5; TRBD1 aligns across 7 bases. With 4 bases clipped from V and 5 bases from J, the junction kept 2 bases outside the gene matches. The CDR3 has 12 residues. Germline lookup yields CDR1 SQVTM and CDR2 ANQGSEA. CDR3 nucleotides: TGCAGCGTTGGACAGGGTTATCAGCCCCAGCATTTT. It codes for CSVGQGYQPQHF.

This clonotype was seen repeatedly, ten times or more. The V and J genes are TRBV7-3 and TRBJ1-6; D is uncertain. The germline V gene encodes CDR1 SGHTA and CDR2 FQGTGA. V lost 1 base and J lost 9, with 16 bases in between. The CDR3 is 16 amino acids. The CDR3 loop reads CASSLKAPPDGSPLHF. Written as DNA, the CDR3 is TGTGCCAGCAGCTTAAAGGCACCGCCGGACGGTTCACCCCTCCACTTT.

The chain employs TRBV11-2 and TRBJ1-5; 10 bases agree with TRBD1. The CDR3 has 15 residues. The J segment lost 5 bases and the V segment lost 5 bases, leaving 6 bases of the junction unmatched. Germline CDR1 SGHAT, CDR2 FQNNGV. CDR3 sequence (DNA): TGTGCCAGCAGCCGAACCGGGACAGGGGATCAGCCCCAGCATTTT. It is translated as CASSRTGTGDQPQHF.

The V gene is TRBV20-1, the J gene TRBJ1-1; 7 positions match TRBD1. With 5 bases clipped from V and 2 bases from J, the junction kept 5 bases outside the gene matches. CDR1 and CDR2 from the germline V gene are DFQATT and SNEGSKA (reference sequence). CDR3 size: 13 residues. CDR3 bases: TGCAGTGCTGAGGACAGGCTTAACACTGAAGCTTTCTTT. Translated: CSAEDRLNTEAFF.

There are a few counts of this clonotype. This chain uses TRBV5-5 with TRBJ1-1, with D unclear. Germline V gene lookup returns CDR1 SGHKS and CDR2 YYEKEE (reference sequence). This CDR3 has 15 residues. Trimming took off 4 bases at V and 4 bases at J, with 17 bases between the two ends. CDR3 in DNA: TGTGCCAGCAGCCCTGGCCCTCCGGGTGGCACTGAAGCTTTCTTT. Protein product: CASSPGPPGGTEAFF.

The chain has TRBV7-9 and TRBJ2-7, with TRBD1 identical over 7 bases. The CDR3 has 14 amino acids. CDR1 and CDR2 (germline): SEHNR, FQNEAQ (reference sequence). With 4 bases clipped from V and 7 bases from J, the junction kept 10 bases outside the gene matches. CDR3 loop: CASSSLTGSGEQYV. CDR3 sequence (DNA): TGTGCCAGCAGCTCCTTGACAGGGTCAGGGGAGCAGTACGTC.

This clonotype was seen only a few times. The V call is TRBV7-2, the J call TRBJ1-6, with a tentative D call TRBD1 (6 bases). This CDR3 is built from 17 residues. Germline values: CDR1 SGHTA, CDR2 FQGNSA. Trimming removed 1 base from V and 9 bases from J, with 19 bases in between. The CDR3 reads CASSLGPMGAGGSPLHF. As DNA, the CDR3 is TGTGCCAGCAGCTTAGGACCTATGGGGGCAGGCGGTTCACCCCTCCACTTT.

The table lists this clonotype with a few counts. This chain connects TRBV7-2 to TRBJ1-5; no reliable D call. The CDR3 has 14 amino acids. The germline V gene has CDR1 SGHTA and CDR2 FQGNSA. V lost 4 bases to trimming and J lost 2 bases, with 9 bases between them. The DNA for the CDR3 is TGTGCCAGCAGCTCATCCTTCCGCAATCAGCCCCAGCATTTT. It yields the protein CASSSSFRNQPQHF.